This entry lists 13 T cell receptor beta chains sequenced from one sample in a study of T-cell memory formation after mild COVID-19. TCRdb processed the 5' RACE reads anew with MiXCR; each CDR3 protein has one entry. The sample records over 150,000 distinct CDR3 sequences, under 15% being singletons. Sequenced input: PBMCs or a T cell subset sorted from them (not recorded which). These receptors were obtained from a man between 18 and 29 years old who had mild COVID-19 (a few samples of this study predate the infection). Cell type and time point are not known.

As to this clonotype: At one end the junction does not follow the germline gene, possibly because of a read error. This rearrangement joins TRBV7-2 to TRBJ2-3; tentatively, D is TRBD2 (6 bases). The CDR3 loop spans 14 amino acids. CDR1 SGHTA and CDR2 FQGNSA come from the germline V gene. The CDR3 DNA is TGTGCCAGCAGCCCGTCTAGCGTTATAGATACGCAGTGTTTT. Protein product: CASSPSSVIDTQCF.

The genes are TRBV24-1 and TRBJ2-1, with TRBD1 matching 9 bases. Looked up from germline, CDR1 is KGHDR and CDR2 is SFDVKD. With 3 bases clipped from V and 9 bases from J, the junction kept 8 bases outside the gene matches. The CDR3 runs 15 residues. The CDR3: CATSDQNRGRGEQFF. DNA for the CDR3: TGTGCCACCAGTGATCAAAACAGGGGGCGAGGTGAGCAGTTCTTC.

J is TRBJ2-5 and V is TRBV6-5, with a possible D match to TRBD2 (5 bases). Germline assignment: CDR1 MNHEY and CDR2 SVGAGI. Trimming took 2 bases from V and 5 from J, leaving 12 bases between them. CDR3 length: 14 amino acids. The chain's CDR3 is CASSYGEIGETQYF. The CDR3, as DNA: TGTGCCAGCAGTTACGGGGAGATCGGGGAGACCCAGTACTTC.

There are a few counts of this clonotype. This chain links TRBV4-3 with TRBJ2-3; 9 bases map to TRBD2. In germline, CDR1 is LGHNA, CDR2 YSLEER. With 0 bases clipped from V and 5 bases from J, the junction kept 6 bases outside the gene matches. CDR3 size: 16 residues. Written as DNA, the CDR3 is TGCGCCAGCAGCCAAGATCGGCTTAGCGGGGGAGATACGCAGTATTTT. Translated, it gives CASSQDRLSGGDTQYF.

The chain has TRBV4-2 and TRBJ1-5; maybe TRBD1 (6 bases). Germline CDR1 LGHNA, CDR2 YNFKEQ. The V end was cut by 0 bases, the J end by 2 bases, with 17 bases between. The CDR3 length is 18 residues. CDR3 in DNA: TGTGCCAGCAGCCAAGATGTAATACGGGGGGCAGGCAATCAGCCCCAGCATTTT. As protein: CASSQDVIRGAGNQPQHF.

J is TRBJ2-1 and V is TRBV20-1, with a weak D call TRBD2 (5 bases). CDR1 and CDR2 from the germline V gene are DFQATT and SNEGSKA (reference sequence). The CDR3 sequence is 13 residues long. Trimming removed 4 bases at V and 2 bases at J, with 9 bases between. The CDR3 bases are TGCAGTGCTACCCGGGGAACCTACAATGAGCAGTTCTTC. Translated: CSATRGTYNEQFF.

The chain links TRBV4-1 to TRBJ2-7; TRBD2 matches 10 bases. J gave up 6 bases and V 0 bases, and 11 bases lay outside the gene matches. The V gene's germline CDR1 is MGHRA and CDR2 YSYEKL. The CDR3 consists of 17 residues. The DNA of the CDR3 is TGCGCCAGCAGCCAAGAAGGGAAAACTAGCGGGAAAACCGAGCAGTACTTC. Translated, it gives CASSQEGKTSGKTEQYF.

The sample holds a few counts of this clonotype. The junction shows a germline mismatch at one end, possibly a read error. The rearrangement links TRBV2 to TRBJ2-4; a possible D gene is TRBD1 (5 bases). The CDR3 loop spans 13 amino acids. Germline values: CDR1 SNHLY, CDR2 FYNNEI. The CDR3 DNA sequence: TGTGCCAGCGGTGACAGAGCCAAAAACATTCAGTACTTC. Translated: CASGDRAKNIQYF.

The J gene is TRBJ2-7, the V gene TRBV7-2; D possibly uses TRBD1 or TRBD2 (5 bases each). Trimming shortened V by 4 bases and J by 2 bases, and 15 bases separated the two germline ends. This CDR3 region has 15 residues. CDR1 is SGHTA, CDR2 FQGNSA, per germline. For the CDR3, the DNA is TGTGCCAGCAGCTGGACTGGGGGTCCCGCCTACGAGCAGTACTTC. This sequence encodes CASSWTGGPAYEQYF.

CDR3 loop: CASSQDGGAGAETEAFF. CDR3 nucleotides: TGCGCCAGCAGCCAAGATGGGGGCGCGGGGGCTGAGACTGAAGCTTTCTTT. The rearrangement joins TRBV4-1 to TRBJ1-1; D might be TRBD1 (6 bases). V lost 0 bases and J 5 bases, leaving 19 bases between the germline ends. The CDR3 is 17 residues long. Germline V gene lookup returns CDR1 MGHRA and CDR2 YSYEKL.

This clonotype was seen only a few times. The CDR3 sequence is CSVAEGQGISSNEKLFF. CDR3 in DNA: TGCAGCGTTGCCGAGGGACAGGGCATTTCGTCTAATGAAAAACTGTTTTTT. J is TRBJ1-4 and V is TRBV29-1; 9 nucleotides line up with TRBD1. After removal of 4 bases from V and 3 bases from J, the junction contained 12 bases not matched to a gene. Germline-derived CDR1 and CDR2 are SQVTM and ANQGSEA. The CDR3 is made up of 17 amino acids.

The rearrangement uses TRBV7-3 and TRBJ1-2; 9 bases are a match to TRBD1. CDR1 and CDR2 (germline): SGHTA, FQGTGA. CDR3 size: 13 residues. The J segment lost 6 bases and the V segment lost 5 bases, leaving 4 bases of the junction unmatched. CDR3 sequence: CASSLRQGDGYTF. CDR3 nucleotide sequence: TGTGCCAGCAGCCTCCGACAGGGGGATGGCTACACCTTC.

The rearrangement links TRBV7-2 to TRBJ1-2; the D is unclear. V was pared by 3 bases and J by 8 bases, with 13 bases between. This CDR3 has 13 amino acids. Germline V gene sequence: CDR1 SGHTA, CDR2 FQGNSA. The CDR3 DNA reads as TGTGCCAGCAGCTTCGGGTACTCCGAGGGCTACACCTTC. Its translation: CASSFGYSEGYTF.